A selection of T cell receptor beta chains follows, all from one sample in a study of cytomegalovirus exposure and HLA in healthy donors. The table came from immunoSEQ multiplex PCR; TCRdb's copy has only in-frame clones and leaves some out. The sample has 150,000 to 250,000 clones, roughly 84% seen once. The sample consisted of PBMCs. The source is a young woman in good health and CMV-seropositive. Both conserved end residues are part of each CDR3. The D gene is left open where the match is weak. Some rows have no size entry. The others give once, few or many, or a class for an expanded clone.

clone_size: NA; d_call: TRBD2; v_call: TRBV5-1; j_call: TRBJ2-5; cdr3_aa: CASSLEAGEETQYF; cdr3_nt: TGCGCCAGCAGCTTGGAGGCGGGGGAAGAGACCCAGTACTTC
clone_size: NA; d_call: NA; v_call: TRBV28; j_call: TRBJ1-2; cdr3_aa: CASTVRGAYGYTF; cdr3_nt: TGTGCCAGCACCGTCCGGGGGGCCTATGGCTACACCTTC
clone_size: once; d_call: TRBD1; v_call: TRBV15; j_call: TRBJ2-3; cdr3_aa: CATSGRGRSDTQYF; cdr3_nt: TGTGCCACCAGTGGCAGGGGGCGGTCAGATACGCAGTATTTT
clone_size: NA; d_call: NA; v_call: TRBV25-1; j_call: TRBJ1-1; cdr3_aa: CASSEYGGRTEAFF; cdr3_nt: TGTGCCAGCAGTGAATACGGAGGGAGGACTGAAGCTTTCTTT
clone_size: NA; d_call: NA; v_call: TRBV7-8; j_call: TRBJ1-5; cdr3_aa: CASSPTNRDQPQHF; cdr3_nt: TGTGCCAGCAGCCCCACTAACCGCGATCAGCCCCAGCATTTT
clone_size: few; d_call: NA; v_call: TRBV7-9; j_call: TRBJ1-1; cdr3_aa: CASSFPGRTEAFF; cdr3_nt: TGTGCCAGCAGCTTCCCGGGGAGGACTGAAGCTTTCTTT
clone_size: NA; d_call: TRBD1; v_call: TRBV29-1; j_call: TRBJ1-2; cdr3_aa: CSVEETGGSNGYTF; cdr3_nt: TGCAGCGTTGAAGAGACAGGGGGCTCGAATGGCTACACCTTC
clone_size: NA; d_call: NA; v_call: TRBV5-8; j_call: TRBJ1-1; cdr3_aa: CASSFLGGEAFF; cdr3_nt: TGTGCCAGCAGCTTTCTAGGGGGTGAAGCTTTCTTT
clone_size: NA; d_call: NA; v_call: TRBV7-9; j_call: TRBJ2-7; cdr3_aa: CASSFSGTSYEQYF; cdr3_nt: TGTGCCAGCAGCTTTTCCGGGACAAGCTACGAGCAGTACTTC
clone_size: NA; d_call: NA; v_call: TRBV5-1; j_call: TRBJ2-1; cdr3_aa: CASSFGKFTAVTYNEQFF; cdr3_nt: TGCGCCAGCAGCTTCGGGAAATTCACGGCGGTAACCTACAATGAGCAGTTCTTC
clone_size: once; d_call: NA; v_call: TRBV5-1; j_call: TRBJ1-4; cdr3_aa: CASSPRPTGINEKLFF; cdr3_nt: TGCGCCAGCAGCCCACGTCCGACAGGAATTAATGAAAAACTGTTTTTT
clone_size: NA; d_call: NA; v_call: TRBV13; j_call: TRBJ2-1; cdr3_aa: CASSLVSRGVNEQFF; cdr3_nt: TGTGCCAGCAGCTTAGTTTCCAGAGGAGTCAATGAGCAGTTCTTC
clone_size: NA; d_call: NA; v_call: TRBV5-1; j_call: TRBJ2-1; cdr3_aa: CASSFLQGRRNEQFF; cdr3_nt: TGCGCCAGCAGCTTTCTTCAGGGAAGAAGGAATGAGCAGTTCTTC
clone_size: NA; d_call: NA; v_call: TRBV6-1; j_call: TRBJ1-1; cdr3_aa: CASREQGKVNTEAFF; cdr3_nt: TGTGCCAGCAGAGAACAGGGCAAAGTGAACACTGAAGCTTTCTTT
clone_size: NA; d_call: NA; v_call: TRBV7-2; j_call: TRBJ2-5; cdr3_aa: CASSLGTGLNFRETQYF; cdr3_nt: TGTGCCAGCAGCTTAGGTACCGGGTTGAATTTCAGAGAGACCCAGTACTTC
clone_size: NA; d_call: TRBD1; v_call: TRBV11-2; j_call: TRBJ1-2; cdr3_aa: CASRTGGGRERTGYTF; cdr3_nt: TGTGCCAGCAGGACGGGAGGGGGCAGGGAGAGGACCGGCTACACCTTC
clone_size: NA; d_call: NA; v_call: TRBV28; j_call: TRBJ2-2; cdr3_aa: CASRKGENTGELFF; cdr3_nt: TGTGCCAGCAGGAAGGGGGAGAACACCGGGGAGCTGTTTTTT
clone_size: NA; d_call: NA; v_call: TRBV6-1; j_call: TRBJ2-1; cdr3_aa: CASSGGWQHNEQFF; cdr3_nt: TGTGCCAGCAGTGGAGGGTGGCAACACAATGAGCAGTTCTTC
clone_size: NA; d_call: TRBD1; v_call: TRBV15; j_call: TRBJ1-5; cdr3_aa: CATSRGTDPRGQPQHF; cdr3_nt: TGTGCCACCAGCAGGGGGACAGACCCCCGGGGTCAGCCCCAGCATTTT
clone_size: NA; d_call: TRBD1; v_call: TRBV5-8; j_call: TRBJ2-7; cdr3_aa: CASSLRPGQVSYEQYF; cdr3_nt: TGTGCCAGCAGCTTGAGACCAGGACAGGTCTCCTACGAGCAGTACTTC
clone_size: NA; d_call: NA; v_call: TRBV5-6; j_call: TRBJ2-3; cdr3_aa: CASSPTYTDTQYF; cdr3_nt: TGTGCCAGCAGCCCTACTTACACAGATACGCAGTATTTT
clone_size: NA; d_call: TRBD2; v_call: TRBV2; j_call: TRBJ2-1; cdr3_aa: CASRGTSGRAREQFF; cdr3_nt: TGTGCCAGCAGAGGGACTAGCGGGAGGGCCAGAGAGCAGTTCTTC
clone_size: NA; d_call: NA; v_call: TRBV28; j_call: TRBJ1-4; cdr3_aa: CASSRTDEKLFF; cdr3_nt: TGTGCCAGCAGCAGGACAGATGAAAAACTGTTTTTT